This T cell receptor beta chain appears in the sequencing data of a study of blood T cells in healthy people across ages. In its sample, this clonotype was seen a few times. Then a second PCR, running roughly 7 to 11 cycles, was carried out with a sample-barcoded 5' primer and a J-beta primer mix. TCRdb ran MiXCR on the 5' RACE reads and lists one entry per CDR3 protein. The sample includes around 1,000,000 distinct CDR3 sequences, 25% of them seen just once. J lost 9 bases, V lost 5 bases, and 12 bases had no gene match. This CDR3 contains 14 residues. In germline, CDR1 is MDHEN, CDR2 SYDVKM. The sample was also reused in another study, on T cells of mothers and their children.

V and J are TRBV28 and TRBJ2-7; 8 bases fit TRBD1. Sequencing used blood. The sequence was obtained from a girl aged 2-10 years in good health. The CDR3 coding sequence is TGTGCCAGCAGTCCCACTATAACAGGGACAGGGCAGTACTTC. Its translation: CASSPTITGTGQYF.